This section outlines one TCR beta chain sequence together with its context. There are many counts of this clonotype. This clone's antigen is unknown. There are no base qualities to consult, and no much larger clone falls within one base. This sample was taken from a study of response to subunit inactivated influenza vaccine (dated 2018 in TCRdb). Looking at the study overall: Deep quantitative profiling of the T cell receptor repertoire was used in the study to follow responses to a trivalent subunit inactivated influenza vaccine. The full study reports these points: The authors suggested that each seasonal influenza vaccination may recruit only a limited number of new T cells.

V loses 5 bases, J loses 0 bases, and the germline ends lie 5 bases apart. The CDR1 and CDR2 encoded by the germline V gene (reference sequence) are MNHEY and SMNVEV. The CDR3 goes from the cysteine to the phenylalanine over 13 residues. Only the CDR3 region is kept as DNA, spanning 39 bases read in frame from base 1. Library preparation employed RT-PCR. Reads for this sample came from an Illumina HiSeq 2500. TCRdb reworked the public reads: Q25 trimming with fastp, MiXCR clone assembly, productive beta chains retained. CDR3 protein sequences are deduplicated, and each keeps its most common genes and DNA. The sample table holds about 160,000 distinct CDR3 sequences, of which about 10% were seen once. The ten largest clones take up around 33% of the sample.

Sequencing was performed on CD8+ T cells sorted from PBMCs, taken 23 to 25 months after vaccination. This sequence was found in a man aged 50 to 75 who received an inactivated influenza vaccine. Donor details come from another sample of the same person, matched by shared clones. The V and J genes are TRBV27 and TRBJ2-1; a confident D gene designation cannot be given. The CDR3 protein is CASSPTSYNEQFF. DNA sequence: TGTGCCAGCAGTCCCACCTCCTACAATGAGCAGTTCTTC.